This T cell receptor beta chain was sequenced during a study of blood T cell repertoires in COVID-19. Sequencing used immunoSEQ multiplex PCR; TCRdb keeps in-frame clones, though not all of them. Altogether 150,000 to 200,000 clones are present, around 87% being singletons, with the ten largest covering about 0.6%. Source material: peripheral blood. This receptor was obtained from a man aged 60-69 years with COVID-19, enrolled during active disease.

The CDR3 sequence: CASSSRGPGGNTIYF. The CDR3 DNA is TGTGCCAGCAGTTCTCGGGGACCCGGAGGGAACACCATATATTTT. V is TRBV6-5 and J is TRBJ1-3, with a tentative D call TRBD1 (5 bases). V was cut by 4 bases and J by 7 bases, with 17 bases left in between. Germline assignment: CDR1 MNHEY and CDR2 SVGAGI. The CDR3 is 15 residues long.